What follows is one TCR beta chain and its context. Its antigen is unknown. These data are taken from a study of shared clonotypes between healthy human individuals. Study-level points and caveats: Naive CD4 clonotype sharing across several donors was about 5.3%.

Losses at the gene ends were 7 bases for V and 3 bases for J; bases not matched to a gene: 6. This CDR3 comprises 14 residues. Germline V lookup: CDR1 LNHDA, CDR2 SQIVND (reference sequence). The method was immunoSEQ multiplex PCR; TCRdb's version includes in-frame clones alone and lacks a portion of them. This table has approximately 2,200,000 clones, under 95% appearing once. The naive CD8 subset, CD45RO-negative cells positively selected for CCR7, excluded terminally differentiated effector memory CD45RA+ cells. The V and J genes are TRBV19 and TRBJ1-1, with 9 bases lining up with TRBD1. The sequenced material came from naive CD8+ T cells from PBMCs. The receptor was derived from a man younger than 35 in good health. Some clones in this sample may be carry-over from other donors' samples. The CDR3 sequence: CASTTGGVYTEAFF. The CDR3, as DNA: TGTGCCAGTACCACAGGGGGCGTGTACACTGAAGCTTTCTTT.